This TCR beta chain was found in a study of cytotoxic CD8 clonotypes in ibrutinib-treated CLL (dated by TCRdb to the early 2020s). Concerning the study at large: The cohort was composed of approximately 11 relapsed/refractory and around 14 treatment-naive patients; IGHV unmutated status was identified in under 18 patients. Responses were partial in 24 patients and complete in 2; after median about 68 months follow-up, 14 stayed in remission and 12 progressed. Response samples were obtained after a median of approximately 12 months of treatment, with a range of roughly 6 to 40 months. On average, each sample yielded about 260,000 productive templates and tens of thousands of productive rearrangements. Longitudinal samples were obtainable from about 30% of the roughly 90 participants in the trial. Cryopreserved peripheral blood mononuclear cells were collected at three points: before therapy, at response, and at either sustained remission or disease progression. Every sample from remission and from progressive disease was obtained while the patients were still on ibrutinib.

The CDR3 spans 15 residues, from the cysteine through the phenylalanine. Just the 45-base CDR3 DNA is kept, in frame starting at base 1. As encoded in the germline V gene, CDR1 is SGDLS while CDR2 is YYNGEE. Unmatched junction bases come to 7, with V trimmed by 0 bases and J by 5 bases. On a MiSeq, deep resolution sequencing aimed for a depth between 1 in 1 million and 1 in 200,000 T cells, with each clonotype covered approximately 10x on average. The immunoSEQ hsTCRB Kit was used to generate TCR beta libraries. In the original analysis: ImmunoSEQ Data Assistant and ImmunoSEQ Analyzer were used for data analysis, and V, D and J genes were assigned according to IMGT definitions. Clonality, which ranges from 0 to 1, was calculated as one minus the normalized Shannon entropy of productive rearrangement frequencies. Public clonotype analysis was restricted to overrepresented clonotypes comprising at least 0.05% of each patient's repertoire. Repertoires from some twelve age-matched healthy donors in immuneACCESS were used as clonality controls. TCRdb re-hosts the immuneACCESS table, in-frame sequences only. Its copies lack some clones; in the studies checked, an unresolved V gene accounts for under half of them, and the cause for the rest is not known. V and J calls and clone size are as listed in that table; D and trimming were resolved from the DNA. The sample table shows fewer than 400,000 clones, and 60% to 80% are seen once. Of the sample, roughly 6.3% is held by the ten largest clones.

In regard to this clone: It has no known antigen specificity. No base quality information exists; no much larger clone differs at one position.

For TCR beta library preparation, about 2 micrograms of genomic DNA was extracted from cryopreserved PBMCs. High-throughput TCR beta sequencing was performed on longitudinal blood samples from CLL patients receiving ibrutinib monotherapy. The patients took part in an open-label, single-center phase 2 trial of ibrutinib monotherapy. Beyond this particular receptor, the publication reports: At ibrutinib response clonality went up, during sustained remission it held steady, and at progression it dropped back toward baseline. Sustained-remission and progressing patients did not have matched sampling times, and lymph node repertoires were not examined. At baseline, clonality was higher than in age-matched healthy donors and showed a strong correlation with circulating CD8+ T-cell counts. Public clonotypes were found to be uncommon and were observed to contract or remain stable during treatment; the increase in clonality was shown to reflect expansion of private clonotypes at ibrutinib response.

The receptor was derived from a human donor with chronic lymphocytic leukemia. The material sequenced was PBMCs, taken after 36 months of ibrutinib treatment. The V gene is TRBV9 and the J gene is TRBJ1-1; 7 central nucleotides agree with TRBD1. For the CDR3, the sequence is CASSVGSGGATEAFF. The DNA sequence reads TGTGCCAGCAGCGTAGGGTCAGGGGGAGCGACTGAAGCTTTCTTT.